Listed here is a single T cell receptor beta chain. The antigen remains undetermined. Built from TCR beta cDNA, the libraries had unique molecular identifiers in them. TCRdb processed the PCR reads anew with MiXCR; each CDR3 protein has one entry. The table shows about half a million distinct CDR3 sequences, with around 40% occurring only once. The data were taken from a study of post-analysis software for immune sequencing data. The study's findings and limits: About 5 TRBV segments (TRBV5-6, TRBV5-1 and TRBV20-1 among them) occurred more frequently in patients than in controls.

V trimming: 0 bases; J trimming: 4 bases; junction bases outside the gene matches: 6. Germline CDR1 SGHTA, CDR2 FQGNSA. This CDR3 has 15 residues. Source material: blood. The gene calls are TRBV7-2 and TRBJ2-7; TRBD1 aligns across 7 bases. The clonotype originates from a girl under 18 with multiple sclerosis. The CDR3 bases are TGTGCCAGCAGCTTAGCCCTAGACAGGGTTTACGAGCAGTACTTC. Its translation: CASSLALDRVYEQYF. The full variable domain, rest sourced from reference TRBV7-2 and TRBJ2-7, is GAGVSQSPSNKVTEKGKDVELRCDPISGHTALYWYRQSLGQGLEFLIYFQGNSAPDKSGLPSDRFSAERTGGSVSTLTIQRTQQEDSAVYLCASSLALDRVYEQYFGPGTRLTVT.